This passage covers 10 T cell receptor beta chains from one sample sequenced in a study of blood T cell repertoires in COVID-19. The repertoire was sequenced with immunoSEQ multiplex PCR; TCRdb's copy has only in-frame clones and lacks some. Here the sample spans approximately 100,000 clones, 85% being singletons. Sequencing input: peripheral blood. The source is a man at least 80 years old with acute or convalescent COVID-19.

The rearrangement links TRBV7-8 to TRBJ2-7, with 9 bases fitting TRBD1. CDR3 length: 18 residues. V was pared by 0 bases and J by 4 bases, with 13 bases of the junction left unmatched. Germline V gene sequence: CDR1 SGHVS, CDR2 FQNEAQ. The CDR3 nucleotides are TGTGCCAGCAGCTTAGCGGGGACCTCCCCGACAGGGGGTTACGAGCAGTACTTC. Protein sequence: CASSLAGTSPTGGYEQYF.

The table lists this clone with a few counts. The V and J genes are TRBV16 and TRBJ1-4; D gene unclear. The CDR3 covers 14 residues. The V gene's germline CDR1 is KGHSY and CDR2 FQNENV. V was trimmed by 2 bases and J by 2 bases, leaving 6 bases between them. The CDR3 coding sequence is TGTGCCAGCAGCCAAAGGCGGACTAATGAAAAACTGTTTTTT. Translating it yields CASSQRRTNEKLFF.

This chain links TRBV21-1 with TRBJ2-1; the D call in the table, TRBD2, was not verified against the DNA. TRBV21-1 is labeled a pseudogene. The CDR3 loop spans 15 amino acids. In DNA, the CDR3 is TGTGCCAGCAGCAAAGGGGAGCGGGAGGGAAATGAGCAGTTCTTC. It is translated as CASSKGEREGNEQFF.

The chain combines TRBV30 with TRBJ2-3; D call uncertain. This CDR3 comprises 13 residues. The ends were cut back, 1 base at V and 2 bases at J, with 7 bases in the middle. The germline V gene encodes CDR1 GTSNPN and CDR2 SVGIG (reference sequence). The CDR3 sequence is CAWSGGITDTQYF. In DNA, the CDR3 is TGTGCCTGGAGTGGAGGTATCACAGATACGCAGTATTTT.

The chain joins TRBV2 to TRBJ2-7; 8 bases are shared with TRBD2. V was pared by 0 bases and J by 1 base, with 8 bases of the junction left unmatched. The germline V gene has CDR1 SNHLY and CDR2 FYNNEI. CDR3 size: 17 residues. The CDR3, as DNA: TGTGCCAGCAGTGAAGCGCGTCTAGCGGGCGTGTCCTACGAGCAGTACTTC. It encodes CASSEARLAGVSYEQYF.

The V call is TRBV2, the J call TRBJ1-3; TRBD1 aligns across 8 bases. Germline lookup yields CDR1 SNHLY and CDR2 FYNNEI. This CDR3 has 14 amino acids. V gave up 8 bases and J gave up 6 bases; unmatched junction bases: 9. The CDR3 DNA follows: TGTGCCAGCTCCGGGACAGGACAAACAAACACCATATATTTT. Its translation: CASSGTGQTNTIYF.

The gene calls are TRBV3-1 (or the pseudogene TRBV3-2) and TRBJ2-5; 9 nucleotides align to TRBD1. Germline V CDR1 and CDR2: LGHDT, YNNKEL (reference sequence). V lost 4 bases, J lost 4 bases, and 7 bases stayed unmatched. The CDR3 runs to 15 residues. As DNA, the CDR3 is TGTGCCAGCAGCCTGAGATTGGACAGGGGAGAGACCCAGTACTTC. Its translation: CASSLRLDRGETQYF.

This chain connects TRBV19 to TRBJ1-5, with TRBD1 identical over 7 bases. CDR3 length: 15 residues. CDR1 is LNHDA and CDR2 is SQIVND in the germline V gene (reference sequence). V dropped 6 bases and J dropped 3; count of bases not matched to a gene: 8. In nucleotides, the CDR3 is TGTGCCAGTAGCTTCAGACAGGGTGACAATCAGCCCCAGCATTTT. Amino acid sequence: CASSFRQGDNQPQHF. The full variable domain, in which reference TRBV19 and TRBJ1-5 provide the parts outside the CDR3, is DGGITQSPKYLFRKEGQNVTLSCEQNLNHDAMYWYRQDPGQGLRLIYYSQIVNDFQKGDIAEGYSVSREKKESFPLTVTSAQKNPTAFYLCASSFRQGDNQPQHFGDGTRLSIL.

The rearrangement uses TRBV4-1 and TRBJ2-3; 14 nucleotides line up with TRBD2. CDR1 is MGHRA and CDR2 is YSYEKL in the germline V gene. CDR3 length equals 19 residues. V lost 0 bases to trimming and J lost 7 bases; unmatched junction nucleotides: 12. CDR3 nucleotides: TGCGCCAGCAGCCAAGATACGGGGATGGGACTAGCGGGAGTATATACGCAGTATTTT. It codes for CASSQDTGMGLAGVYTQYF.

The chain joins TRBV13 to TRBJ2-7; 7 nucleotides agree with TRBD2. The V segment lost 0 bases and the J segment 2 bases; nucleotides outside the gene matches: 1. CDR3 size: 14 residues. Germline V gene sequence: CDR1 PRHDT, CDR2 FYEKMQ (reference sequence). In nucleotides, the CDR3 is TGTGCCAGCAGCTTAGGAGGGAGGGCCTACGAGCAGTACTTC. Its translation: CASSLGGRAYEQYF.